This note documents a single TCR beta chain sequence. The data originate from a study of blood T cell repertoires in COVID-19. Study-wide background: Samples of COVID-19 (acute and convalescent) were obtained from the United States, Italy and Spain. PBMCs, B-cell-depleted T cells, or T cells provided the cDNA or gDNA that made up the material.

As handled by the study authors: Scientists estimated how many nucleated cells there were by amplifying reference gene primers. TCRdb keeps only in-frame clones here, not all; method: immunoSEQ multiplex PCR. That table supplies the V and J calls and clone size; D and trimming were determined from the DNA. This table holds 55,000 to 65,000 clones, nearly 80% found once. Per the germline V gene, CDR1 is SGHTA and CDR2 is FQGNSA. After removal of 4 bases from V and 10 bases from J, the junction contained 5 bases not matched to a gene. CDR3 length equals 14 residues. The sequence derives from a human donor in a cohort sampled during active COVID-19. The sample comprised peripheral blood. The gene calls are TRBV7-2 and TRBJ1-6; 9 bases agree with TRBD1. CDR3 residues: CASSWTGAWSPLHF. As DNA, the CDR3 is TGTGCCAGCAGCTGGACAGGGGCATGGTCACCCCTCCACTTT. The full variable domain, its missing parts supplied by reference TRBV7-2 and TRBJ1-6, is GAGVSQSPSNKVTEKGKDVELRCDPISGHTALYWYRQSLGQGLEFLIYFQGNSAPDKSGLPSDRFSAERTGGSVSTLTIQRTQQEDSAVYLCASSWTGAWSPLHFGNGTRLTVT.